This T cell receptor (beta chain) was captured in a study of blood T cell repertoires in COVID-19. Sequencing used immunoSEQ multiplex PCR; TCRdb keeps in-frame clones, though not all of them. The sample records approximately 300,000 clones, about 83% being singletons. The CDR3 has 13 residues. Germline CDR1 and CDR2: KGHDR and SFDVKD. V lost 9 bases to trimming and J lost 4 bases; unmatched junction nucleotides: 4. The chain recombines TRBV24-1 with TRBJ1-5; 8 bases are shared with TRBD1. The sequence was collected from a woman aged 45 to 65 with acute or convalescent COVID-19. The source material was peripheral blood. The CDR3 DNA sequence: TGTGCCACCCGAGGACAGGGTAATCAGCCCCAGCATTTT. The encoded protein is CATRGQGNQPQHF.